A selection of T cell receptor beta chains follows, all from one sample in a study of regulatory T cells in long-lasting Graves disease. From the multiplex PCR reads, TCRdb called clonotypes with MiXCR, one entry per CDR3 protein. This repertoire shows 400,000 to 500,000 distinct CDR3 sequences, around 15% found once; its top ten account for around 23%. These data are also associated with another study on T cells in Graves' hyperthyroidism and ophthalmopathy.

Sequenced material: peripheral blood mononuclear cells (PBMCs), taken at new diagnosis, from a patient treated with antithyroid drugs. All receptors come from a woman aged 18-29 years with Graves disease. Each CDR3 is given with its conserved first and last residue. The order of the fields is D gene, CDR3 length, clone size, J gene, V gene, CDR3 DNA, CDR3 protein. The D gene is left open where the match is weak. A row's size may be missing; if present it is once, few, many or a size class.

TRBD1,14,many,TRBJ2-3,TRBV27,TGTGCCAGCAGTGGGACAGGGGGCACAGATACGCAGTATTTT,CASSGTGGTDTQYF
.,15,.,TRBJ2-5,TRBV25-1,TGTGCCAGCAGTGAATTTGGGGCAGGGCAAGAGACCCAGTACTTC,CASSEFGAGQETQYF
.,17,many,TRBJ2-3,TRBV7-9,TGTGCCAGCAGCTTAATTTCGGGGAGGCGAGTCACAGATACGCAGTATTTT,CASSLISGRRVTDTQYF
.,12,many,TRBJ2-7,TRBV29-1,TGCAGCGTGGAAGGGTCCTCCTACGAGCAGTACTTC,CSVEGSSYEQYF
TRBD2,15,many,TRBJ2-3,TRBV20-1,TGCAGTGCTAGCGAGGTAGCGGGTTTCACAGATACGCAGTATTTT,CSASEVAGFTDTQYF
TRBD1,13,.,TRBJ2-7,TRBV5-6,TGTGCCAGCTTCCAGACAGGGGGCAACGAGCAGTACTTC,CASFQTGGNEQYF
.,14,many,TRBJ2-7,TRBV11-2,TGTGCCAGCAGCTTATCTGTGGGAACCTACGAGCAGTACTTC,CASSLSVGTYEQYF
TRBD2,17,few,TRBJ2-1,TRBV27,TGTGCCAGCAGTTTAGAGGCTAGCGGGAGCCACTACAATGAGCAGTTCTTC,CASSLEASGSHYNEQFF
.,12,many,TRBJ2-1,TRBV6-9,TGTGCCAGCAGTTACAGGGGAAATGAGCAGTTCTTC,CASSYRGNEQFF
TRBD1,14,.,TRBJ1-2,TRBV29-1,TGCAGCGTTGAGTGGGACAGGGAGCCCTATGGCTACACCTTC,CSVEWDREPYGYTF
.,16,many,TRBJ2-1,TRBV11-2,TGTGCCAGCAGCTTAGATCAAGGACCGTCCTACAATGAGCAGTTCTTC,CASSLDQGPSYNEQFF
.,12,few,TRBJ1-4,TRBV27,TGTGCCAGCAGTCATACTAATGAAAAACTGTTTTTT,CASSHTNEKLFF
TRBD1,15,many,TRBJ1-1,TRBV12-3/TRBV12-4,TGTGCCAGCAGCTTGGACAGGGGACCTTTCACTGAAGCTTTCTTT,CASSLDRGPFTEAFF
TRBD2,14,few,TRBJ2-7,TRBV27,TGTGCCAGCAGTGGGCTAGCGGGATCCTACGAGCAGTACTTC,CASSGLAGSYEQYF
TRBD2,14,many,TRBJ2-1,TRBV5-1,TGCGCCAGCAGCTTTATAGCGGGAATAGACGAGCAGTTCTTC,CASSFIAGIDEQFF
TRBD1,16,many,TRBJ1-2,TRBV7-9,TGTGCCAGCAGCTTCCCAGAGAGGGACAGCGATTATGGCTACACCTTC,CASSFPERDSDYGYTF
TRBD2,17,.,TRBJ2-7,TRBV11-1,TGCGCCAGCAGCCAAGAAATTGTACTAGCGGGAGGCTACGAGCAGTACTTC,CASSQEIVLAGGYEQYF
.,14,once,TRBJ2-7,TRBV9,TGTGCCAGCAGCCGGGAACCTCCTTCCTACGAGCAGTACTTC,CASSREPPSYEQYF
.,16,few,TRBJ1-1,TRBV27,TGTGCCAGCATGGCTGCAGGGGTCGGGCTTTTGGCTGAAGCTTTCTTT,CASMAAGVGLLAEAFF
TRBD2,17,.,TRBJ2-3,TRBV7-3,TGTGCCAGCAGCCCCACTAGCGGGAGGGCCGGTACAGATACGCAGTATTTT,CASSPTSGRAGTDTQYF
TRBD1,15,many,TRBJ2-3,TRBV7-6,TGTGCCAGCAGCCCCTCGGGACAGGGTGGAGATACGCAGTATTTT,CASSPSGQGGDTQYF
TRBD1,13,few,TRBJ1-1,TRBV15,TGTGCCACCAGCAGAGTACAGGGGAGTGAAGCTTTCTTT,CATSRVQGSEAFF
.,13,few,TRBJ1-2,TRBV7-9,TGTGCCAGCAGCTTAAGGGAAACCCATGGCTACACCTTC,CASSLRETHGYTF
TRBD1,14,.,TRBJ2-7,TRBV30,TGTGCCTGGACTCCGGACAGGCTATCTTACGAGCAGTACTTC,CAWTPDRLSYEQYF
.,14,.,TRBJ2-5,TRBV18,TGTGCCAGCTCAGCAACAGGGAACCAAGAGACCCAGTACTTC,CASSATGNQETQYF
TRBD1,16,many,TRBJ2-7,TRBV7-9,TGTGCCAGCAGCCCAACCCCGGGACAGGGAAACTACGAGCAGTACTTC,CASSPTPGQGNYEQYF
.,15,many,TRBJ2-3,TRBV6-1,TGTGCCAGCAGTGATCGAGAGGGCGGCGCAGATACGCAGTATTTT,CASSDREGGADTQYF
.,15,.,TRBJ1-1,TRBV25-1,TGTGCCAGCAGTGAACTCAGACAGGAGAACACTGAAGCTTTCTTT,CASSELRQENTEAFF
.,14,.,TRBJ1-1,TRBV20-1,TGCAGTGCTAGAGAGCCACTAGGGGACACTGAAGCTTTCTTT,CSAREPLGDTEAFF
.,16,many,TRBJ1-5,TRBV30,TGTGCCTGGAGTGGGCTGGGCCTAGGGGGAGTCCAGCCCCAGCATTTT,CAWSGLGLGGVQPQHF
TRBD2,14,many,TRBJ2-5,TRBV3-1,TGTGCCAGCAGCCAAGCGGGAGGGGCAGAGACCCAGTACTTC,CASSQAGGAETQYF
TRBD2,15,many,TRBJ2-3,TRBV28,TGTGCCAGCAGTTTAAGGGCTAGCGGGAGAAATACGCAGTATTTT,CASSLRASGRNTQYF
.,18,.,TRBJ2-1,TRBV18,TGTGCCAGCTCACCACCGCGGGGTGTCGGGCAAACATACAATGAGCAGTTCTTC,CASSPPRGVGQTYNEQFF
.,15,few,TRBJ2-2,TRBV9,TGTGCCAGCAGCCCCGAATTTTTTACTGCCGGGGAGCTGTTTTTT,CASSPEFFTAGELFF
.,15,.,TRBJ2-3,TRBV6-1,TGTGCCAGCAGTGAAGGCTTTGAAGACACAGATACGCAGTATTTT,CASSEGFEDTDTQYF
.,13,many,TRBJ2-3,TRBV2,TGTGCCAGCAGCCGCTTGGGCACAGATACGCAGTATTTT,CASSRLGTDTQYF
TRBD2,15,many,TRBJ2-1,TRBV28,TGTGCCACCTCTGGGGCGGGAGGGCCCTACAATGAGCAGTTCTTC,CATSGAGGPYNEQFF
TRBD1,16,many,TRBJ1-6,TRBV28,TGTGCCAGCAGTTTAAAGTTTGGACAGGGAGTTTCACCCCTCCACTTT,CASSLKFGQGVSPLHF
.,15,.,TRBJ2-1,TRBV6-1,TGTGCCAGCAGTAACAGCGGCGGCTCCTACAATGAGCAGTTCTTC,CASSNSGGSYNEQFF
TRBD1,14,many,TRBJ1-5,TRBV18,TGTGCCAGCTCACCGGGACAGGCCGATCAGCCCCAGCATTTT,CASSPGQADQPQHF
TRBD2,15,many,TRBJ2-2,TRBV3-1,TGTGCCAGCAGCTTAGCGGGAGGGCGAACCGGGGAGCTGTTTTTT,CASSLAGGRTGELFF
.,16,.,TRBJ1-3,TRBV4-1,TGCGCCAGCAGCCAAGAGCAGCTCTACTCTGGAAACACCATATATTTT,CASSQEQLYSGNTIYF
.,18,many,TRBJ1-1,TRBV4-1,TGCGCCAGCAGCCAAGTTTCGCAGGGAGCTTACCCGAACACTGAAGCTTTCTTT,CASSQVSQGAYPNTEAFF
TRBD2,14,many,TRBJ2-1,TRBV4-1,TGCGCCAGCCGCCTAGCGGGAGGGCAGAATGAGCAGTTCTTC,CASRLAGGQNEQFF
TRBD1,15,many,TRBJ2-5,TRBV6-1,TGTGCCAGCAGTCACCGGGACAGGCGGCGGGAGACCCAGTACTTC,CASSHRDRRRETQYF
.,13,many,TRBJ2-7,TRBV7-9,TGTGCCAGCAGCGACGGTGGTTCCTACGAGCAGTACTTC,CASSDGGSYEQYF
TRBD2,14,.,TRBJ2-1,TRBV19,TGTGCCACTTCAGGAGGACTAGCGGGCCATGAGCAGTTCTTC,CATSGGLAGHEQFF
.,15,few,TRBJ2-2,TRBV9,TGTGCCAGCAGCGTATCTACGGGATGGACCGGGGAGCTGTTTTTT,CASSVSTGWTGELFF
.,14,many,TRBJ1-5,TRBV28,TGTGCCAGCAGTTTAAGGGCAGGAGTCTCCCCCCAGCATTTT,CASSLRAGVSPQHF